This T cell receptor beta chain was identified in a study of shared T cell receptors in the human thymus. This clone occurred a few times. The ends lost 0 bases at V and 3 bases at J; junction bases unmatched: 20. CDR1 is MDHEN and CDR2 is SYDVKM in the germline V gene. The CDR3 runs 22 residues. The data were produced by immunoSEQ multiplex PCR, yet TCRdb's version contains in-frame clones alone and is incomplete. The sample lists 600,000 to 900,000 clones, 80% to 90% occurring once. This sample also belongs to another study, concerning human thymus T cells. That report adds: Resections obtained during corrective heart surgery supplied the thymus tissue. Related research described strongly overlapping thymic repertoires in unrelated people.

The V gene is TRBV28, the J gene TRBJ2-3, with 11 bases aligning to TRBD2. Sequences were obtained from thymocytes. This sequence was found in a girl less than two years old with a congenital heart defect. CDR3 protein: CASSLCWRGLSLLAGGTDTQYF. CDR3 DNA sequence: TGTGCCAGCAGTTTATGCTGGAGGGGGCTATCGTTGTTAGCGGGGGGGACAGATACGCAGTATTTT.